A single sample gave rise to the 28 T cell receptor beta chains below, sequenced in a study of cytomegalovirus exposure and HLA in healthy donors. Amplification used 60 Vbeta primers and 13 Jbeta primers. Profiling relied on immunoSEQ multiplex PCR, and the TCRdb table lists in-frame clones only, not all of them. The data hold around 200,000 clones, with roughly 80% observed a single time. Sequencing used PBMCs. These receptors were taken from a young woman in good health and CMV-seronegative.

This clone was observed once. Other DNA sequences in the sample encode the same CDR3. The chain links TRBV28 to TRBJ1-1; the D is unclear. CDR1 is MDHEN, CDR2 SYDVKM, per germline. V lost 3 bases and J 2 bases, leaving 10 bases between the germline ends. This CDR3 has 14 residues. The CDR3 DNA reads TGTGCCAGCAGTTTGTCGGGGTCTAACACTGAAGCTTTCTTT. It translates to CASSLSGSNTEAFF.

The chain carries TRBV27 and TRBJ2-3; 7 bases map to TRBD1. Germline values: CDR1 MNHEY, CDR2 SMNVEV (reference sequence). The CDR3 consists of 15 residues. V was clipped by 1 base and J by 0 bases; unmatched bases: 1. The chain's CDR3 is CASSLLGQSTDTQYF. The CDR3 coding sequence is TGTGCCAGCAGTTTATTGGGACAGAGCACAGATACGCAGTATTTT.

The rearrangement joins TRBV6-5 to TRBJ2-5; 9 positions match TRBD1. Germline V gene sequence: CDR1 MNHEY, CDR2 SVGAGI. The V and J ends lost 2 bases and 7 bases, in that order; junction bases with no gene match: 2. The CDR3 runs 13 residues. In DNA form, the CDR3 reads TGTGCCAGCAGTTACCCGGGACAGGGGACCCAGTACTTC. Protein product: CASSYPGQGTQYF.

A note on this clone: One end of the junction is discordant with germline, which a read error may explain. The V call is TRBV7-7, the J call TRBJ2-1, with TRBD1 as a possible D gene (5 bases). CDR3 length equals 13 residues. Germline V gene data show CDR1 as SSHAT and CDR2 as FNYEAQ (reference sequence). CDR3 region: CASSPNLAGHHLF. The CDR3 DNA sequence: TGTGCTAGCAGCCCGAACCTTGCTGGACACCACCTCTTC.

In DNA form, the CDR3 reads TGTGCCATCAGCGGGGGACTAGCAGCTGTCATCTCCTACAATGAGCAGTTCTTC. Amino acids: CAISGGLAAVISYNEQFF. The V call is TRBV10-3, the J call TRBJ2-1; 9 positions match TRBD2. The germline V gene encodes CDR1 ENHRY and CDR2 SYGVKD. The CDR3 contains 18 residues. Losses at the gene ends were 6 bases for V and 0 bases for J; bases not matched to a gene: 12.

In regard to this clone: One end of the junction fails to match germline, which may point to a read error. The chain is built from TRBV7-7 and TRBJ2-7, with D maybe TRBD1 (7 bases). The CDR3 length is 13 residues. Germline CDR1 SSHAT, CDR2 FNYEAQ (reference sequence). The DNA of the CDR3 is TGTGCTAGCAGCGAAACTTCAGGGGGGGAGCAGTACTTC. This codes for CASSETSGGEQYF.

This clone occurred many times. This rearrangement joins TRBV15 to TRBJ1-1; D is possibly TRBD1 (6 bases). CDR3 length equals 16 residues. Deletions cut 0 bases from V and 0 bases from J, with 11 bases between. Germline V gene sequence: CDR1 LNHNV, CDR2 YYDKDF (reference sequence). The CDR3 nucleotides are TGTGCCACCAGCAGAGAACGGACAGCGATGAACACTGAAGCTTTCTTT. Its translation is CATSRERTAMNTEAFF.

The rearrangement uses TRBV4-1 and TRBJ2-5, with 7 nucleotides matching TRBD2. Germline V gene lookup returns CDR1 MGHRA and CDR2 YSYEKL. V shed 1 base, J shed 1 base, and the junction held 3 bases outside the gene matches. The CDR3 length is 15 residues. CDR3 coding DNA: TGCGCCAGCAGCCAAGGCGGGACTATCCAAGAGACCCAGTACTTC. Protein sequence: CASSQGGTIQETQYF.

CDR3 nucleotides: TGTGCCAGCAGCCTCCATAGTACGGGCACTGAAGCTTTCTTT. This translates into CASSLHSTGTEAFF. The chain carries TRBV6-4 and TRBJ1-1; D is undetermined. The CDR3 is 14 amino acids. Germline V gene data show CDR1 as MRHNA and CDR2 as SNTAGT. V lost 6 bases, J lost 4 bases, and 15 bases lay in between.

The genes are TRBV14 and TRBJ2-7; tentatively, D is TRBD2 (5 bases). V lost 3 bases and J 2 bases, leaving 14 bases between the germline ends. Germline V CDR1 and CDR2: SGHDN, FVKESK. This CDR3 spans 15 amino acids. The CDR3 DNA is TGTGCCAGCAGCCAGGTGGGAGTTGGGACCTACGAGCAGTACTTC. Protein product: CASSQVGVGTYEQYF. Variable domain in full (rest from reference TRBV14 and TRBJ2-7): EAGVTQFPSHSVIEKGQTVTLRCDPISGHDNLYWYRRVMGKEIKFLLHFVKESKQDESGMPNNRFLAERTGGTYSTLKVQPAELEDSGVYFCASSQVGVGTYEQYFGPGTRLTVT.

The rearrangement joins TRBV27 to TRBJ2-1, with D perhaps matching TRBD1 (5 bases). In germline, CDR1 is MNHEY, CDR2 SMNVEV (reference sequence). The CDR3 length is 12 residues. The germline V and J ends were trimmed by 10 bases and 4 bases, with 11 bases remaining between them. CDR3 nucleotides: TGTGCCACCACAGGATCTTACAATGAGCAGTTCTTC. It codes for CATTGSYNEQFF.

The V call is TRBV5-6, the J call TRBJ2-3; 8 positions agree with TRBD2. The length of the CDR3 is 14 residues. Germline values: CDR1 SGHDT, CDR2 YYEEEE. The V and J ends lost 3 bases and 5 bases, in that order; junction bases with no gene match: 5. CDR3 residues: CASSSAGTRDTQYF. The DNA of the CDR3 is TGTGCCAGCAGCTCGGCCGGGACTAGAGATACGCAGTATTTT.

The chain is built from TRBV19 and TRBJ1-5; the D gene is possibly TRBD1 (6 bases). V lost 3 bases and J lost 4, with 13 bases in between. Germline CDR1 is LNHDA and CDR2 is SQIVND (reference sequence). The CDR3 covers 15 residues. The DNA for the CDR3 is TGTGCCAGTAGTATCTTTAGGGGGAATAATCAGCCCCAGCATTTT. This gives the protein CASSIFRGNNQPQHF.

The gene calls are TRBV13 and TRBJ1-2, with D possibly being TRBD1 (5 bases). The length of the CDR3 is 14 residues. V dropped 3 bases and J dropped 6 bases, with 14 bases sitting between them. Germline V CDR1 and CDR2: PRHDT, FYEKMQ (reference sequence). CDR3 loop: CASSFYSRANGYTF. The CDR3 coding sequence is TGTGCCAGCAGCTTTTATAGCAGGGCCAATGGCTACACCTTC.

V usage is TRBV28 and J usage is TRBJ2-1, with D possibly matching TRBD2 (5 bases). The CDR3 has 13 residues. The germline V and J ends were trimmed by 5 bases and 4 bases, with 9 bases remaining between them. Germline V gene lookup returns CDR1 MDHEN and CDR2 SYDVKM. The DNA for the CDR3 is TGTGCCAGCAGTCCACGGACTTACAATGAGCAGTTCTTC. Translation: CASSPRTYNEQFF.

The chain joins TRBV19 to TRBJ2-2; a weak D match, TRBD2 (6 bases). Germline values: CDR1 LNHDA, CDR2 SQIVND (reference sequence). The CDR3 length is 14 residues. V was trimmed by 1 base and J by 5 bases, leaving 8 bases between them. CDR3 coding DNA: TGTGCCAGTAGTATAGGTGGGGGGACCGGGGAGCTGTTTTTT. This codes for CASSIGGGTGELFF.

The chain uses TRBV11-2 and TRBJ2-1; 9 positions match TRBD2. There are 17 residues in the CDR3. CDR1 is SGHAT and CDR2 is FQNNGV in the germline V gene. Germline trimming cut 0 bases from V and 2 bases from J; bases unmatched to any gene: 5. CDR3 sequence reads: CASSLDGSGGTYNEQFF. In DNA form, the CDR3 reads TGTGCCAGCAGCTTAGATGGTAGCGGGGGAACCTACAATGAGCAGTTCTTC. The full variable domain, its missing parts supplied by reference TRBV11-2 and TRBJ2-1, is EAGVAQSPRYKIIEKRQSVAFWCNPISGHATLYWYQQILGQGPKLLIQFQNNGVVDDSQLPKDRFSAERLKGVDSTLKIQPAKLEDSAVYLCASSLDGSGGTYNEQFFGPGTRLTVL.

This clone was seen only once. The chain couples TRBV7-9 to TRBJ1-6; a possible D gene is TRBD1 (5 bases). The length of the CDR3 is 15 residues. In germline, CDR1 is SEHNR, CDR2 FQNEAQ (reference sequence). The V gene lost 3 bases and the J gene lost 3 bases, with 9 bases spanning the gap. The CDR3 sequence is CASSFGRVYNSPLHF. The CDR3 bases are TGTGCCAGCAGCTTTGGCAGGGTCTATAATTCACCCCTCCACTTT.

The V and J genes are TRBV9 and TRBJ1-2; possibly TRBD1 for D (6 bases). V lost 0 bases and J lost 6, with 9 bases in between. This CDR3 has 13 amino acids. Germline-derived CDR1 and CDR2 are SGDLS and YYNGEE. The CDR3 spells CASSVVGAHGYTF. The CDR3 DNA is TGTGCCAGCAGCGTAGTGGGGGCCCATGGCTACACCTTC. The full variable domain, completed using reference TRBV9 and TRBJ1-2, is DSGVTQTPKHLITATGQRVTLRCSPRSGDLSVYWYQQSLDQGLQFLIQYYNGEERAKGNILERFSAQQFPDLHSELNLSSLELGDSALYFCASSVVGAHGYTFGSGTRLTVV.

In nucleotides, the CDR3 is TGTGCCAGCAGCTTATTTTTCGGACAGGGTATAAGCAATCAGCCCCAGCATTTT. The encoded protein is CASSLFFGQGISNQPQHF. This chain joins TRBV7-8 and TRBJ1-5, with 8 positions matching TRBD1. CDR1 SGHVS and CDR2 FQNEAQ come from the germline V gene. CDR3 length: 18 residues. V lost 2 bases to trimming and J lost 1 base; unmatched junction nucleotides: 10.

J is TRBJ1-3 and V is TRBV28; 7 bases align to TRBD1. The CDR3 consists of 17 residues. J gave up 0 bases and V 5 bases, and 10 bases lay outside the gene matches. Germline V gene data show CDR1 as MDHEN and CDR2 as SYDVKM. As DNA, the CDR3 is TGTGCCAGCAGTCGCCGGTCCGGGACAGACTCTGGAAACACCATATATTTT. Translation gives CASSRRSGTDSGNTIYF.

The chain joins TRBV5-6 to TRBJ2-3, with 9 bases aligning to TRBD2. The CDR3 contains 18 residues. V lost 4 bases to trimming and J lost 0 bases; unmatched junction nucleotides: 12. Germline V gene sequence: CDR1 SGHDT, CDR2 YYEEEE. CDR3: CASSPNSGSLDSTDTQYF. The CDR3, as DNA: TGTGCCAGCAGCCCCAATAGCGGGAGCTTAGATAGCACAGATACGCAGTATTTT.

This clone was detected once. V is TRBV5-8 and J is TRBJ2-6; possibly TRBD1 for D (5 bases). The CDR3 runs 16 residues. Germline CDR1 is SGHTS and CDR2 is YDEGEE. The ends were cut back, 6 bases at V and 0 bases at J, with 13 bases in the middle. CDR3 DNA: TGTGCCAGCAATCGGGCAACAGGCTCTGGGGCCAACGTCCTGACTTTC. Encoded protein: CASNRATGSGANVLTF. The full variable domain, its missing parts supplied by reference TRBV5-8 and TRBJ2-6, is EAGVTQSPTHLIKTRGQQATLRCSPISGHTSVYWYQQALGLGLQFLLWYDEGEERNRGNFPPRFSGRQFPNYSSELNVNALELEDSALYLCASNRATGSGANVLTFGAGSRLTVL.

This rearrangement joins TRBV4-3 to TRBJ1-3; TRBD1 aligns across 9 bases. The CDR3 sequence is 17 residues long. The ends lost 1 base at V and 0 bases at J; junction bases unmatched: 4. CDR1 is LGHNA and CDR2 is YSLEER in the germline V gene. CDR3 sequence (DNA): TGCGCCAGCAGCCAAGCCTGGGGACAGGGCTCTGGAAACACCATATATTTT. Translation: CASSQAWGQGSGNTIYF.

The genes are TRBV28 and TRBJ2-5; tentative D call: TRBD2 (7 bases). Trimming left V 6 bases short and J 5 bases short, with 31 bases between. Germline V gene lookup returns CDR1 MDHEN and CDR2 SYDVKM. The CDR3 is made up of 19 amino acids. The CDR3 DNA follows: TGTGCCAGCAGCTCGGGGGACTGGGGGGGTACAGGGATTGGGGAGACCCAGTACTTC. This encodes CASSSGDWGGTGIGETQYF.

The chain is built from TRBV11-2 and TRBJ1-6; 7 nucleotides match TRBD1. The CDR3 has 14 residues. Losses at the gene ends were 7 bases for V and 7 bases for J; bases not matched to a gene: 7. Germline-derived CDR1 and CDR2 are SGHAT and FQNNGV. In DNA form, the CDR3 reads TGTGCCAGCACTAGGACAGGAGGAAATTCACCCCTCCACTTT. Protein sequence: CASTRTGGNSPLHF.

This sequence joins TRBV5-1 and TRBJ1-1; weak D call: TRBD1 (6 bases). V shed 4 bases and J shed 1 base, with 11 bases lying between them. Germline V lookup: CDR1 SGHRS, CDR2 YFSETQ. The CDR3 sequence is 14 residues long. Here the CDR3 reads CASSPATGNTEAFF. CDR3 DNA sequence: TGCGCCAGCAGCCCCGCGACAGGGAACACTGAAGCTTTCTTT.

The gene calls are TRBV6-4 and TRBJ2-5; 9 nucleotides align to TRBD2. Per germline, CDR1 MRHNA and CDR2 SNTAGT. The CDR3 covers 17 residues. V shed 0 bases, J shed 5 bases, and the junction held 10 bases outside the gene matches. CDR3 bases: TGTGCCAGCAGTGACTCCGCTAGCGGGGCCAATTCGGAGACCCAGTACTTC. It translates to CASSDSASGANSETQYF.